The subject of this entry is one TCR beta chain. Its antigen is still unknown. The data are from a study of CD8+ T cells in alopecia areata. Overall study findings and caveats: Tofacitinib significantly reduced both scalp clonality and expanded CD8+ clones among the top 100. Given one nonresponder, whether baseline CD8+ expansion relates to response remains uncertain. Numerous clones, expanded in lesions, remained in scalp and blood during tofacitinib.

Once RNA had been extracted, it was reverse transcribed into cDNA to act as the sequencing template. TCRdb's table, derived via immunoSEQ multiplex PCR, lists solely in-frame clones and lacks some. The repertoire includes more than 90,000 clones, about 58% of them detected once, and less than 20% sits in the top ten. Treatment indicated: oral pan-JAK inhibitor, 5-10 mg twice daily. Patients with alopecia areata provided lesional scalp punch biopsies as well as peripheral blood. The germline V gene has CDR1 SQVTM and CDR2 ANQGSEA. Trimming stripped 7 bases from V and 8 bases from J, with 9 bases between. The CDR3 runs to 10 residues.

The sample was CD8+ T cells sorted from blood, taken at week 4, from a patient treated with tofacitinib. The TCR sequence derives from a human donor with alopecia areata. V usage is TRBV29-1 and J usage is TRBJ2-1; maybe TRBD2 (5 bases). The CDR3 spells CSGGRDEQFF. Written as DNA, the CDR3 is TGCAGCGGAGGGCGGGATGAGCAGTTCTTC.